The clone carrying this TCR beta chain showed up many times. The target antigen is unknown. Specified time point: newly diagnosed GD, antithyroid drugs for less than 3 months. The TCR library used RNA extracted from PBMCs. Both iRepertoire HTBI primers and Arm-PCR of CDR3 regions were used to build the TCR beta libraries. Using its own MiXCR run on the multiplex PCR reads, TCRdb lists one record per CDR3 protein. The table has hundreds of thousands of distinct CDR3 sequences, around 15% seen once; the top ten hold roughly 10%. This specimen comes from a study of regulatory T cells in long-lasting Graves disease. Study observations and caveats: Persistent disease showed a preference for TRBV28, TRBJ1-2 and TRBJ2-5.

The CDR3 is 14 amino acids. The V and J ends lost 5 bases and 5 bases respectively, with 18 bases between them. Per germline, CDR1 GTSNPN and CDR2 SVGIG (reference sequence). This sample was shared with a second study, whose subject was T cells in Graves' hyperthyroidism and ophthalmopathy. That work states: Stable hyperthyroidism was separated from ophthalmopathy by a model based on 13 V-J features.

The sample in question was peripheral blood mononuclear cells (PBMCs), obtained at new diagnosis, from a patient treated with antithyroid drugs. The chain couples TRBV30 to TRBJ1-1; possible D gene TRBD1, 6 bases. The clonotype was recovered from a woman in her 30s with Graves disease. In DNA, the CDR3 is TGTGCCTGGGGCTCAGGGGTGGGTCGGACTGAAGCTTTCTTT. Its protein is CAWGSGVGRTEAFF. Supplemented by reference TRBV30 and TRBJ1-1, the full variable domain reads SQTIHQWPATLVQPVGSPLSLECTVEGTSNPNLYWYRQAAGRGLQLLFYSVGIGQISSEVPQNLSASRPQDRQFILSSKKLLLSDSGFYLCAWGSGVGRTEAFFGQGTRLTVV.